This T cell receptor (beta chain) was recovered during a study of blood T cell repertoires in COVID-19. Study summary: PBMCs, B-cell-depleted T cells, or T cells were the source of the cDNA or gDNA that made up the material.

The CDR3 sequence is 14 residues long. Trimming cost V 4 bases and J 8 bases; bases outside gene matches: 8. Germline V gene data show CDR1 as SGHRS and CDR2 as YFSETQ. Authors' processing steps: Counts of nucleated cells, estimated from reference gene primer amplification, were obtained. Sequenced by immunoSEQ multiplex PCR; TCRdb stores in-frame clones only, minus some. The DNA gave D and trimming, while V, J and clone size come from that table. The top ten hold roughly 2% of the sample, which has 250,000 to 300,000 clones, approximately 90% seen once. The chain has TRBV5-1 and TRBJ2-4; 8 bases are a match to TRBD1. The receptor's source is a woman aged 40 to 55 with acute COVID-19. Sequencing was performed on PBMCs or T cells enriched from blood (not recorded which). The CDR3 region is CASSPGQGRDIQYF. The CDR3 DNA is TGCGCCAGCAGCCCTGGACAGGGTAGAGACATTCAGTACTTC.